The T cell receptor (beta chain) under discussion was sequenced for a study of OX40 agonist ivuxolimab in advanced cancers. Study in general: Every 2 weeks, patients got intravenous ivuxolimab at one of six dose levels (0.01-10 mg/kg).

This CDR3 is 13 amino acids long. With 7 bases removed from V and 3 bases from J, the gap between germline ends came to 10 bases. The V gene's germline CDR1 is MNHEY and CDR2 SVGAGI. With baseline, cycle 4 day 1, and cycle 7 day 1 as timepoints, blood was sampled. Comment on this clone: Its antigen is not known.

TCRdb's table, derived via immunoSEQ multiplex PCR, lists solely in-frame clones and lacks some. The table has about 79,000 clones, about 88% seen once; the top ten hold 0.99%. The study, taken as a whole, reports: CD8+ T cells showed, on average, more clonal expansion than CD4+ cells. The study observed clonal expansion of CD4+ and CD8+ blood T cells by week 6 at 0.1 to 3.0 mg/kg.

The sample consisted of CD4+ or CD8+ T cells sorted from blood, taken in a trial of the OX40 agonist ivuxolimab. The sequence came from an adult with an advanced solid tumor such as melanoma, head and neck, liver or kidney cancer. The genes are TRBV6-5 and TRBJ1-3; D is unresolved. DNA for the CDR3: TGTGCCAGCATGAAACACAATGGAAACACCATATATTTT. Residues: CASMKHNGNTIYF.